This entry lists 5 T cell receptor beta chains sequenced from one sample in a study of OX40 agonist ivuxolimab in advanced cancers. The assay was immunoSEQ multiplex PCR, and TCRdb's table has in-frame clones only and misses some. The table lists approximately 82,000 clones, approximately 85% of them singletons. The sequences come from CD4+ or CD8+ T cells sorted from blood, collected in a trial of the OX40 agonist ivuxolimab. These receptors originate from an adult with an advanced solid tumor such as melanoma, head and neck, liver or kidney cancer.

The rearrangement links TRBV7-3 to TRBJ2-2; D uncertain. Germline V lookup: CDR1 SGHTA, CDR2 FQGTGA. Trimming shortened V by 4 bases and J by 5 bases, and 5 bases separated the two germline ends. This CDR3 has 12 residues. The CDR3, as DNA: TGTGCCAGCAGCTCCCAAACCGGGGAGCTGTTTTTT. Translated, it gives CASSSQTGELFF.

This sequence joins TRBV19 and TRBJ1-5; no clear D. The CDR3 has 14 amino acids. The V gene lost 4 bases and the J gene lost 8 bases, with 15 bases spanning the gap. Germline CDR1 is LNHDA and CDR2 is SQIVND (reference sequence). The CDR3 region is CASSTPTQREPQHF. The CDR3 nucleotides read TGTGCCAGTAGTACCCCAACACAAAGGGAGCCCCAGCATTTT.

The chain links TRBV7-2 to TRBJ1-5; 7 positions match TRBD1. Germline V gene data show CDR1 as SGHTA and CDR2 as FQGNSA. V shed 2 bases and J 0 bases; nucleotides not matched to a gene: 4. This CDR3 has 16 amino acids. The CDR3: CASSLMGQISNQPQHF. The CDR3 bases are TGTGCCAGCAGCTTAATGGGACAGATTAGCAATCAGCCCCAGCATTTT.

With regard to this clone: Sequence at one end of the junction differs from germline and may be a read error. The chain joins TRBV7-7 to TRBJ2-1, with D perhaps TRBD1 or TRBD2 (5 bases each). Germline CDR1 is SSHAT and CDR2 is FNYEAQ (reference sequence). CDR3 length: 13 residues. The chain's CDR3 is CASSFTPWGEQFF. CDR3 nucleotide sequence: TGTGCTAGCAGCTTCACCCCGTGGGGGGAGCAGTTCTTC.

This chain uses TRBV28 with TRBJ1-6; D remains ambiguous. In germline, CDR1 is MDHEN, CDR2 SYDVKM. Trimming took off 3 bases at V and 7 bases at J, with 10 bases between the two ends. The CDR3 loop spans 14 amino acids. CDR3 bases: TGTGCCAGCAGTTTCATGGCGGGGAATTCACCCCTCCACTTT. This codes for CASSFMAGNSPLHF.